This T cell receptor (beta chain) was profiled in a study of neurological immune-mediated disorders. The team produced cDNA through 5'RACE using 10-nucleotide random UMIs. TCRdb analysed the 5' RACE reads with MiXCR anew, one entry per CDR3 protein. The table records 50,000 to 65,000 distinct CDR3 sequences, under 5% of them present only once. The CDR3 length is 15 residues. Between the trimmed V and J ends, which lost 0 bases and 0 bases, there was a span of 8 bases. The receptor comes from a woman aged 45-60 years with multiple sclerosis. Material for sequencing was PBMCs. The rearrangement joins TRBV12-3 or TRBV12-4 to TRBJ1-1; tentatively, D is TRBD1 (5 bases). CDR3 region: CASSLAKGMNTEAFF. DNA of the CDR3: TGTGCCAGCAGTTTAGCGAAGGGGATGAACACTGAAGCTTTCTTT.